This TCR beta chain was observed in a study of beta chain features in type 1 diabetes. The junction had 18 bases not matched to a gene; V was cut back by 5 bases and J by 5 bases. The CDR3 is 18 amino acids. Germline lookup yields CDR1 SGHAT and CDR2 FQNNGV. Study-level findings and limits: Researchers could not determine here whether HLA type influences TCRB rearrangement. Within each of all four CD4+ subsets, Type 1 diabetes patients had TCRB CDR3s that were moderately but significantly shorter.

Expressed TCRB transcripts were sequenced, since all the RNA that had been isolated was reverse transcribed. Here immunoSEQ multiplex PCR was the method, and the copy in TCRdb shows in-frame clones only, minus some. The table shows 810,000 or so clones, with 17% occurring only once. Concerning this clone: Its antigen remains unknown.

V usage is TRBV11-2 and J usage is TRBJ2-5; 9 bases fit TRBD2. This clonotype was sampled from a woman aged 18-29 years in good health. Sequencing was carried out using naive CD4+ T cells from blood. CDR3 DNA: TGTGCCAGCAGCCCCGTTTATTTCGGCGGGAGGGCCAGGGAGACCCAGTACTTC. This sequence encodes CASSPVYFGGRARETQYF.